Described below is a single TCR beta chain sequence and its context. Other DNA sequences in the sample encode the same CDR3. The record originates from a study of blood T cell repertoires in COVID-19. The overall study: The cDNA or gDNA used as material had been derived from T cells, B-cell-depleted T cells, or PBMCs.

In the study's own analysis: Amplified reference gene primers provided the basis for estimating nucleated cell counts. The method was immunoSEQ multiplex PCR; TCRdb's version includes in-frame clones alone and lacks a portion of them. The V and J calls and clone size come from that table; D and trimming were worked out from the DNA. The repertoire holds fewer than 450,000 clones, around nine tenths seen once, with less than 3.5% in the top ten. This TCR derives from a woman aged 18-29 years who had recovered from COVID-19. The sequenced sample consisted of peripheral blood.

CDR3 DNA: TGTGCCAGCAGCTTAGGACAGAACACTGAAGCTTTCTTT. Protein: CASSLGQNTEAFF. The V gene is TRBV7-9, the J gene TRBJ1-1; no reliable D call. V was shortened by 1 base and J by 1 base, with 4 bases between the two germline ends. The CDR3 totals 13 residues. CDR1 and CDR2 from the germline V gene are SEHNR and FQNEAQ (reference sequence).